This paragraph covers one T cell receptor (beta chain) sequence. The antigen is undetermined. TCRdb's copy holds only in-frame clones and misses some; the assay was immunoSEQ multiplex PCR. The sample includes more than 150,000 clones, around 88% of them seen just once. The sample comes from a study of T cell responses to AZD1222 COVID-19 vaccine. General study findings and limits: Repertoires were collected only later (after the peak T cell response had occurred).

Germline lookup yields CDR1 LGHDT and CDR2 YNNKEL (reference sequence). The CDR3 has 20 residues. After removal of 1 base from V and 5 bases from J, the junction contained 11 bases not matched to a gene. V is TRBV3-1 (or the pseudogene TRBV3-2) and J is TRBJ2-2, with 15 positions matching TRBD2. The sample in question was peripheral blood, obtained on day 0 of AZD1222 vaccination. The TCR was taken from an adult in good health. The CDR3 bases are TGTGCCAGCAGCCAAGGCTGGACTAGCGGGAGGGCCTTCGATACCGGGGAGCTGTTTTTT. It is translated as CASSQGWTSGRAFDTGELFF.